This entry lists 5 T cell receptor beta chains sequenced from one sample in a study of blood T cell repertoires in COVID-19 (dated by TCRdb to 2018 to 2021). Receptor libraries were prepared by the immunoSEQ multiplex PCR assay. TCRdb provides this immuneACCESS table in a form limited to in-frame rearrangements. Some clones are lacking; in checked studies, under half of them reflect an unresolved V gene, and why the rest are absent is not known. The sample table holds some 81,000 clones, of which 90% to 95% were seen once. The top ten clones comprise roughly 4% of the sample. Input material: peripheral blood. The receptor set was obtained from a human donor with active COVID-19. The donor label of this sample is uncertain.

The chain recombines TRBV6-5 with TRBJ1-2; 7 bases line up with TRBD1. The CDR3 covers 15 residues. The V and J ends lost 4 bases and 5 bases, in that order; junction bases with no gene match: 10. Germline V gives CDR1 MNHEY, CDR2 SVGAGI. CDR3 in DNA: TGTGCCAGCAGTTCCCCCCAGGGGGGTCGGTATGGCTACACCTTC. Encoded protein: CASSSPQGGRYGYTF.

The rearrangement links TRBV7-8 to TRBJ2-7, with TRBD1 identical over 9 bases. The germline V gene encodes CDR1 SGHVS and CDR2 FQNEAQ. This CDR3 is 17 amino acids long. The trim removed 4 bases at V and 3 bases at J, leaving 13 bases unmatched. CDR3 amino acids: CASSSRDRVESGYEQYF. CDR3 DNA: TGTGCCAGCAGCTCCCGGGACAGGGTTGAATCGGGCTACGAGCAGTACTTC.

The rearrangement uses TRBV7-2 and TRBJ2-1; 13 bases agree with TRBD2. V shed 1 base and J 9 bases; nucleotides not matched to a gene: 6. Germline CDR1 SGHTA, CDR2 FQGNSA. This CDR3 comprises 16 residues. This CDR3 reads CASSLVLAGGNSEQFF. CDR3 in DNA: TGTGCCAGCAGCTTAGTACTAGCGGGGGGGAACAGTGAGCAGTTCTTC.

V usage is TRBV5-8 and J usage is TRBJ2-7, with 8 bases identical to TRBD2. Germline CDR1 and CDR2: SGHTS and YDEGEE. The CDR3 sequence is 15 residues long. J gave up 0 bases and V 4 bases, and 6 bases lay outside the gene matches. The CDR3 bases are TGTGCCAGCAGCCTTAGCGGGGTTAGCTCCTACGAGCAGTACTTC. Translated: CASSLSGVSSYEQYF.

V usage is TRBV19 and J usage is TRBJ1-1; D not certain. The CDR3 totals 14 residues. CDR1 LNHDA and CDR2 SQIVND come from the germline V gene (reference sequence). V was trimmed by 5 bases and J by 0 bases, leaving 10 bases between them. The CDR3: CASSRAGMNTEAFF. The DNA for the CDR3 is TGTGCCAGTAGTCGTGCGGGTATGAACACTGAAGCTTTCTTT. Full variable domain (rest looked up from reference TRBV19 and TRBJ1-1): DGGITQSPKYLFRKEGQNVTLSCEQNLNHDAMYWYRQDPGQGLRLIYYSQIVNDFQKGDIAEGYSVSREKKESFPLTVTSAQKNPTAFYLCASSRAGMNTEAFFGQGTRLTVV.